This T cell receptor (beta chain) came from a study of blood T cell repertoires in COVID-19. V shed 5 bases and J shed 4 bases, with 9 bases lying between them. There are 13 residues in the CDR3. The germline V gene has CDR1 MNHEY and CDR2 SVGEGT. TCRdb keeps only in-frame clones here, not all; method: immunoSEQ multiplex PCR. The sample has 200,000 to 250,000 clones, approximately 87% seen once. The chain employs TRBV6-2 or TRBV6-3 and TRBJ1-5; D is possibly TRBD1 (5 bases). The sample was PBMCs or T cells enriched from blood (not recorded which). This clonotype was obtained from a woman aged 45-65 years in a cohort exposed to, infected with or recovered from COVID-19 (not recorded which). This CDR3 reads CASSRDFNQPQHF. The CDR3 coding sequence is TGTGCCAGCAGTCGGGACTTTAATCAGCCCCAGCATTTT.